The rows below give T cell receptor beta chains drawn from one sample of a study of T cells in Graves' hyperthyroidism and ophthalmopathy. TCRdb analysed the multiplex PCR reads with MiXCR anew, one entry per CDR3 protein. The table has about 570,000 distinct CDR3 sequences, around 13% seen once. The source material was blood. Source of these receptors: a woman aged 40 to 50 with Graves' hyperthyroidism. Each CDR3 is given with its conserved first and last residue. Each record gives: clone size, CDR3 length, V gene, J gene, CDR3 protein. Clone size is stated in some rows and not others, as once, few, many or a class when expanded.

few	15	TRBV15	TRBJ2-7	CATSRDRGLNYEQYF
few	12	TRBV19	TRBJ1-2	CASSPQTGGYTF
NA	13	TRBV19	TRBJ2-1	CASSRGFYNEQFF
NA	14	TRBV18	TRBJ2-7	CASSPTGVPYGQYF
many	14	TRBV12-3/TRBV12-4	TRBJ2-2	CASSIGTVSRELFF
many	16	TRBV11-3	TRBJ2-3	CASSPPTSGSEYTQYF
few	15	TRBV9	TRBJ2-3	CASSVQGAITDTQYF
many	14	TRBV20-1	TRBJ2-5	CSAFAGTKQETQYF
many	14	TRBV19	TRBJ1-5	CASTRQTSNQPQHF
many	16	TRBV27	TRBJ1-2	CASRSPRSTANYGYTF
many	15	TRBV29-1	TRBJ2-1	CSVPARGLADNEQFF
NA	13	TRBV14	TRBJ1-5	CASSQDGFQPQHF
few	15	TRBV19	TRBJ1-2	CASSKTGGIKYGYTF
many	13	TRBV7-3	TRBJ2-1	CASSPGRVNEQFF
many	12	TRBV3-1	TRBJ2-7	CASSQVREQQYF
few	15	TRBV27	TRBJ2-6	CASSQGFSGANVLTF
many	17	TRBV18	TRBJ2-7	CASSQDDKSSISYEQYF
many	12	TRBV7-9	TRBJ2-7	CASSAGSLEQYF
NA	15	TRBV5-1	TRBJ2-5	CASSLESGRGETQYF
many	15	TRBV5-1	TRBJ2-7	CASKKGQGSSYEQYF
many	17	TRBV28	TRBJ1-2	CASSLKDVRGIRYGYTF
many	13	TRBV2	TRBJ2-1	CASSVFRDNEQFF
many	16	TRBV6-1	TRBJ2-4	CASSLGQGIAKNIQYF
many	13	TRBV28	TRBJ1-3	CASSLPERNTIYF
many	13	TRBV2	TRBJ2-1	CASSGGDGNEQFF
many	13	TRBV29-1	TRBJ2-7	CSVSSGNSYEQYF